This T cell receptor (beta chain) was captured in a study of blood T cell repertoires in COVID-19. The CDR3 has 15 amino acids. Losses at the gene ends were 6 bases for V and 0 bases for J; bases not matched to a gene: 4. The germline gives CDR1 MDHEN, CDR2 SYDVKM. Only in-frame clones appear in the TCRdb table, and some are missing; sequencing was by immunoSEQ multiplex PCR. The table shows more than 95,000 clones, with around 79% occurring only once. This clonotype originated in a man in his fifties or sixties with acute or convalescent COVID-19. The rearrangement joins TRBV28 to TRBJ1-5, with 8 positions matching TRBD1. Sequencing was done on a sample of peripheral blood. DNA for the CDR3: TGTGCCAGCAGAAACAGGGGGTATAGCAATCAGCCCCAGCATTTT. Translation: CASRNRGYSNQPQHF.